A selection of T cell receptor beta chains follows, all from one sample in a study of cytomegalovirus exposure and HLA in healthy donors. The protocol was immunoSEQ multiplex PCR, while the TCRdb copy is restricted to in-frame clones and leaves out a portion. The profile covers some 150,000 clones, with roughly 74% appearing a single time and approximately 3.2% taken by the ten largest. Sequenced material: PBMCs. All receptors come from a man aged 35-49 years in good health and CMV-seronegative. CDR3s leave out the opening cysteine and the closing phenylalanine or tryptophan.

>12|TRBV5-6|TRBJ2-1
ASSWGEGRDEQF
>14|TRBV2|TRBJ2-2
ASSSPGTDNTGELF
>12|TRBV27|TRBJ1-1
ASSFRGIGTEAF
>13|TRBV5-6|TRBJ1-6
ASSLGQGFTSPLH
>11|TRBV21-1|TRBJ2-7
ASSEGQGHEQY
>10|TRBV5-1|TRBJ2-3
ASSLAADTQY
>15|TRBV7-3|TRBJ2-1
ASSLITGTSSYNEQF
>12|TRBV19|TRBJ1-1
ASSRQGQGIEAF
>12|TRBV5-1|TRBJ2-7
ASSLAVNSYEQY
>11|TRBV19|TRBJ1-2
ASSNTGRSGYT
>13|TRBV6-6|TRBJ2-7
ASSPRQDQGGEQY